A single sample is the source of the 11 T cell receptor beta chains below, sequenced in a study of blood T cell repertoires in COVID-19. Repertoires were generated with immunoSEQ multiplex PCR, while TCRdb's copy carries only in-frame clones and drops some. The sample carries 540,000 or so clones, approximately 91% recorded once. Input material: peripheral blood. These receptors all come from a woman aged 50 to 60 with COVID-19, enrolled during active disease.

The rearrangement uses TRBV3-1 (or the pseudogene TRBV3-2) and TRBJ2-7; perhaps TRBD1 as D (6 bases). This CDR3 is built from 14 residues. Germline CDR1 and CDR2: LGHDT and YNNKEL (reference sequence). With 7 bases removed from V and 0 bases from J, the gap between germline ends came to 13 bases. CDR3 sequence (DNA): TGTGCCAGCAAAGGGACGGACAGCTCCTACGAGCAGTACTTC. Translated, it gives CASKGTDSSYEQYF.

The V and J genes are TRBV12-3 or TRBV12-4 and TRBJ1-2; 9 bases align to TRBD1. The V segment lost 8 bases and the J segment 4 bases; nucleotides outside the gene matches: 5. This CDR3 comprises 13 residues. CDR3: CASGDRGGYGYTF. The DNA of the CDR3 is TGTGCCAGCGGAGACAGGGGGGGCTATGGCTACACCTTC.

Details on this clone: At the DNA level, this CDR3 is encoded by other sequences in the same sample as well. V usage is TRBV5-1 and J usage is TRBJ2-7; perhaps TRBD2 as D (6 bases). The CDR3 sequence is 14 residues long. Trimming took 4 bases from V and 3 from J, leaving 14 bases between them. Germline lookup yields CDR1 SGHRS and CDR2 YFSETQ. The CDR3 DNA follows: TGCGCCAGCAGCCCAGGGACTGGGAGCTACGAGCAGTACTTC. Protein: CASSPGTGSYEQYF.

The chain employs TRBV18 and TRBJ2-5, with D hard to call. V gave up 3 bases and J gave up 4 bases, with 3 bases separating them. The CDR3 extends over 11 amino acids. Germline loops: CDR1 KGHSH, CDR2 LQKENI. The CDR3: CASSPGETQYF. CDR3 coding DNA: TGTGCCAGCTCACCCGGAGAGACCCAGTACTTC.

This chain links TRBV1 with TRBJ1-2. TRBV1 is flagged as a pseudogene. The CDR3 runs 13 residues. The DNA for the CDR3 is TGCACCAGCAGCCAGGATCAGGGAGGTGGCTACACCTTC. It codes for CTSSQDQGGGYTF.

This sequence joins TRBV28 and TRBJ2-1, with 15 bases lining up with TRBD2. The CDR3 contains 15 residues. V shed 8 bases and J 7 bases; nucleotides not matched to a gene: 6. Germline-derived CDR1 and CDR2 are MDHEN and SYDVKM. The CDR3 DNA sequence: TGTGCCAGCTCATACGGACTAGCGGGGGGGAATGAGCAGTTCTTC. This codes for CASSYGLAGGNEQFF.

The CDR3 DNA sequence: TGTGCCAGCAGCACCCCTGGGGCATACAGGGTTGGGGAAAAACTGTTTTTT. Its translation is CASSTPGAYRVGEKLFF. The chain employs TRBV11-2 and TRBJ1-4; D perhaps matches TRBD1 (6 bases). Germline CDR1 reads SGHAT; CDR2 reads FQNNGV. The V end was cut by 5 bases, the J end by 8 bases, with 24 bases between. The CDR3 totals 17 residues.

This clone was observed once. V gene TRBV7-6 combines with J gene TRBJ1-5; D perhaps matches TRBD1 (5 bases). V was clipped by 5 bases and J by 8 bases, with 16 bases between them. Germline lookup yields CDR1 SGHVS and CDR2 FNYEAQ. This CDR3 region has 14 residues. CDR3 sequence (DNA): TGTGCCAGCAGCCCCTGGGGGGGAAGCAAGCCCCAGCATTTT. This codes for CASSPWGGSKPQHF.

The V call is TRBV23-1, the J call TRBJ1-1; D ambiguous. TRBV23-1 is an open reading frame whose function is uncertain. This CDR3 region has 15 residues. V was shortened by 0 bases and J by 1 base, with 9 bases between the two germline ends. The CDR3 protein is CASSQSEAGNTEAFF. CDR3 DNA: TGCGCCAGCAGTCAATCCGAGGCGGGGAACACTGAAGCTTTCTTT.

This sequence joins TRBV5-5 and TRBJ1-2; 7 bases are shared with TRBD1. J was trimmed by 0 bases and V by 0 bases; bases with no gene match: 5. Germline values: CDR1 SGHKS, CDR2 YYEKEE (reference sequence). The CDR3 runs to 16 residues. The CDR3: CASSLGQGETNYGYTF. CDR3 coding DNA: TGTGCCAGCAGCTTGGGGCAGGGGGAAACTAACTATGGCTACACCTTC. The variable domain in full, completed from reference TRBV5-5 and TRBJ1-2, reads DAGVTQSPTHLIKTRGQQVTLRCSPISGHKSVSWYQQVLGQGPQFIFQYYEKEERGRGNFPDRFSARQFPNYSSELNVNALLLGDSALYLCASSLGQGETNYGYTFGSGTRLTVV.

The J gene is TRBJ2-2, the V gene TRBV18; TRBD1 agrees at 8 bases. This CDR3 contains 15 residues. With 3 bases clipped from V and 4 bases from J, the junction kept 4 bases outside the gene matches. Germline values: CDR1 KGHSH, CDR2 LQKENI. The CDR3 loop is CASSPDRGGTGELFF. The DNA of the CDR3 is TGTGCCAGCTCACCTGACAGGGGAGGCACCGGGGAGCTGTTTTTT.